The TCR beta chain described here comes from a study of beta chain features in type 1 diabetes. Every bit of the isolated RNA underwent reverse transcription, so sequencing read expressed TCRB transcripts. Samples of naive, central memory and regulatory T cells yielded a mean of around 3.8 million reads. Generated by immunoSEQ multiplex PCR, the TCRdb table keeps only in-frame clones and is missing some. The sample gives about 900,000 clones, 15% to 20% of which show up once; about 0.02% is in the top ten. Germline CDR1 is SGHTS and CDR2 is YDEGEE. V dropped 3 bases and J dropped 0; count of bases not matched to a gene: 14. This CDR3 region has 18 residues.

The chain carries TRBV5-8 and TRBJ2-5; the match to TRBD1 covers 7 bases. This clonotype was obtained from a woman aged 18-35 years in good health. The specimen sequenced was naive CD4+ T cells from blood. This chain's CDR3 is CASSSRPATGWYQETQYF. CDR3 bases: TGTGCCAGCAGCTCCAGACCCGCGACAGGGTGGTACCAAGAGACCCAGTACTTC.